This T cell receptor beta chain comes out of a study of cytomegalovirus exposure and HLA in healthy donors. Study in general: Out of 398 genotyped donors, roughly 83% belonged to the Caucasian-associated ancestry cluster. Study results and limitations: Association with HLA alleles at 0.05 false discovery rate was found for around 17,000 TCR beta sequences in a later analysis.

As to this clone: Its cognate antigen is unknown.

V lost 0 bases and J lost 0; bases outside the gene matches: 5. Germline V lookup: CDR1 MNHNS, CDR2 SASEGT. The CDR3 has 17 residues. The PCR ran on 60 Vbeta and 13 Jbeta primers. Only in-frame clones appear in the TCRdb table, and some are missing; sequencing was by immunoSEQ multiplex PCR. The table lists 100,000 to 150,000 clones, approximately 84% of them singletons. The donors gave bone marrow, and they were healthy. Donors were nominally healthy when sampled, though unrecorded immune exposures were likely. This chain joins TRBV6-1 and TRBJ2-7; 10 nucleotides match TRBD2. The sequence was collected from a boy between 2 and 10 years old in good health and CMV-seronegative. Sequenced: PBMCs. The CDR3 protein is CASSEALEREGSYEQYV. CDR3 DNA: TGTGCCAGCAGTGAAGCGTTGGAGCGGGAGGGCTCCTACGAGCAGTACGTC.